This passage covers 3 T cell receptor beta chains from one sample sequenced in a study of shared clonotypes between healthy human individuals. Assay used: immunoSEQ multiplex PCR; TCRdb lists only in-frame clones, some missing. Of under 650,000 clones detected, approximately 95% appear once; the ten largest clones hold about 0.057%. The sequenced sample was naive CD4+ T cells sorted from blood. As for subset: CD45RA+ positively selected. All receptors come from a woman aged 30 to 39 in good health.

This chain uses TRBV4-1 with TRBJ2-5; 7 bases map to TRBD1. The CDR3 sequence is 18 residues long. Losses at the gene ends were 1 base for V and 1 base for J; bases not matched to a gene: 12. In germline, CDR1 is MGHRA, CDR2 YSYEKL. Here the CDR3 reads CASSQGTLGTVLQETQYF. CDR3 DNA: TGCGCCAGCAGCCAAGGAACGCTAGGGACAGTCCTCCAAGAGACCCAGTACTTC.

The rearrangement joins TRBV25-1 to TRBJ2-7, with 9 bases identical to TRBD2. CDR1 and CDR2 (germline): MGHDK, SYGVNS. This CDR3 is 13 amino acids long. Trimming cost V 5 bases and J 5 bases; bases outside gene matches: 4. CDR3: CASSKAGGHEQYF. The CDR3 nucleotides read TGTGCCAGCAGTAAAGCGGGAGGCCACGAGCAGTACTTC.

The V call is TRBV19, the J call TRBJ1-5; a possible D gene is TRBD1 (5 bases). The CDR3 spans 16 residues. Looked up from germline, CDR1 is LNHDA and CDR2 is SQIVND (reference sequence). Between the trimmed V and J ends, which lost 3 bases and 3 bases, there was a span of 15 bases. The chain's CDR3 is CASSIQGRGDNQPQHF. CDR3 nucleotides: TGTGCCAGTAGTATTCAGGGAAGAGGTGACAATCAGCCCCAGCATTTT.